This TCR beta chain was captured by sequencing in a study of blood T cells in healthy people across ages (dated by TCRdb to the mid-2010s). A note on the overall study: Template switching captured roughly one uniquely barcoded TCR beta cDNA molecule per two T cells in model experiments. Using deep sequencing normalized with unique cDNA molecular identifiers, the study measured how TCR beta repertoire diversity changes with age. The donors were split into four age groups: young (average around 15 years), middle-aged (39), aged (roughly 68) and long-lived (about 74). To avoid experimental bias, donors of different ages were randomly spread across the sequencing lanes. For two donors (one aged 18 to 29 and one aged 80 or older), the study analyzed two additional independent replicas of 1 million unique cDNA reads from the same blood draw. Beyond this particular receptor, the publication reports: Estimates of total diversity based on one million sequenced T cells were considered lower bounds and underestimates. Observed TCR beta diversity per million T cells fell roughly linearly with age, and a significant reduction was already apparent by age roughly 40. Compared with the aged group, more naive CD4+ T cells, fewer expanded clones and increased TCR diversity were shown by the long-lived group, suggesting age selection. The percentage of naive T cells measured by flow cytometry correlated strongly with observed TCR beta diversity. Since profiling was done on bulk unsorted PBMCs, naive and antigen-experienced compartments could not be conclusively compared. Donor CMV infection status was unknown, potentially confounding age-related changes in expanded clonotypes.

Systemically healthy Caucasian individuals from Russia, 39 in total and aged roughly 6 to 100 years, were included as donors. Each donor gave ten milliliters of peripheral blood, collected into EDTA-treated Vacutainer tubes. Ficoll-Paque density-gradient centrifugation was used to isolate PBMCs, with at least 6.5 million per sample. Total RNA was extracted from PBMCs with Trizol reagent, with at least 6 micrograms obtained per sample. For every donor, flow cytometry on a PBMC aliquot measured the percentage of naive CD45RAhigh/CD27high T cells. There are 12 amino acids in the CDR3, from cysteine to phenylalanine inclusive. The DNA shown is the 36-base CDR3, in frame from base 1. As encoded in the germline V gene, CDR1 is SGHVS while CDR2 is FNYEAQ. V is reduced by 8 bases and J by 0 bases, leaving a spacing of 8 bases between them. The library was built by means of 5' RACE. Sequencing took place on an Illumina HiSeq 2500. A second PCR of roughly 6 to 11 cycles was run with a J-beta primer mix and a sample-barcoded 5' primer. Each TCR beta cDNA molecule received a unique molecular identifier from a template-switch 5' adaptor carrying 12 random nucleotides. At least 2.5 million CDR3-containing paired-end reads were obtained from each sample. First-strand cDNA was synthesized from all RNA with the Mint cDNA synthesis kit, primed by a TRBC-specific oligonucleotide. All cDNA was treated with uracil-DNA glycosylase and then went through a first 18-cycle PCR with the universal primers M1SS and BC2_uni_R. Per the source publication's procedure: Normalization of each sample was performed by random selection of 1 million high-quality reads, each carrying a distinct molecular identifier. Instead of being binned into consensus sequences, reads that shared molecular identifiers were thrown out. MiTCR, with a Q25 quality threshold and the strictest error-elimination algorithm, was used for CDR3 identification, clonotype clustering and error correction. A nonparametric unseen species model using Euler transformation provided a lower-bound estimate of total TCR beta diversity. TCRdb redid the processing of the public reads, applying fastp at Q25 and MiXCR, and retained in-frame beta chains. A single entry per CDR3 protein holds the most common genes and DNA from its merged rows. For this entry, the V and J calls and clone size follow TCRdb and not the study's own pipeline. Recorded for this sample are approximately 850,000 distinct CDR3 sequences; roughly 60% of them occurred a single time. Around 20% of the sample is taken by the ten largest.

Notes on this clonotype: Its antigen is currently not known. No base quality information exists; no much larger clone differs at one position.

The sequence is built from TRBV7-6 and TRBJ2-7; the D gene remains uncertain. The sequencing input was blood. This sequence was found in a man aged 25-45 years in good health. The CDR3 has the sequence CASVGNSYEQYF. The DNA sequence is TGTGCCAGCGTCGGCAACTCCTACGAGCAGTACTTC.